Below, 3 T cell receptor beta chains from the same sample are listed, as sequenced in a study of cytomegalovirus exposure and HLA in healthy donors. A multiplex PCR was run with 60 Vbeta primers and 13 Jbeta primers. Assay used: immunoSEQ multiplex PCR; TCRdb lists only in-frame clones, some missing. The sample carries around 160,000 clones, over 60% recorded once. Sequenced sample: PBMCs. All receptors come from a middle-aged man in good health and CMV-seropositive.

To note about this clone: Other nucleotide sequences in the sample specify the same CDR3. V usage is TRBV5-1 and J usage is TRBJ1-4; 9 bases align to TRBD1. The CDR3 is 14 amino acids. The trim removed 4 bases at V and 7 bases at J, leaving 5 bases unmatched. Germline V gene lookup returns CDR1 SGHRS and CDR2 YFSETQ. CDR3 in amino acids: CASSPGTGREKLFF. The CDR3 coding sequence is TGCGCCAGCAGCCCCGGGACAGGGCGTGAAAAACTGTTTTTT.

The chain employs TRBV19 and TRBJ2-1; TRBD2 matches at 7 bases. Unmatched junction bases numbered 11, after V lost 3 bases and J lost 6 bases. The CDR3 spans 16 residues. In germline, CDR1 is LNHDA, CDR2 SQIVND (reference sequence). This CDR3 is CASSIEVIAGRNEQFF. CDR3 sequence (DNA): TGTGCCAGTAGTATTGAGGTGATAGCGGGCCGCAATGAGCAGTTCTTC.

The V call is TRBV7-2, the J call TRBJ2-7; tentative D call: TRBD2 (6 bases). The V end was cut by 4 bases, the J end by 0 bases, with 13 bases between. CDR1 and CDR2 (germline): SGHTA, FQGNSA. The CDR3 runs 15 residues. The CDR3: CASSSWEDRSYEQYF. CDR3 coding DNA: TGTGCCAGCAGCTCGTGGGAGGACCGCTCCTACGAGCAGTACTTC.